A single sample gave rise to the 25 T cell receptor beta chains below, sequenced in a study of shared clonotypes between healthy human individuals. The naive CD8 population came from CD45RO-negative cells selected for CCR7, without terminally differentiated effector memory CD45RA+ cells. Data came from immunoSEQ multiplex PCR; TCRdb stores just in-frame clones and leaves some out. Of roughly 2.1 million clones in the sample, around 93% were seen once. The specimen was naive CD8+ T cells from PBMCs. Every receptor here comes from a man aged 18 to 30 in good health. Some clones in this sample may be carry-over from other donors' samples.

This sequence joins TRBV4-3 and TRBJ1-5; D may be TRBD1 (5 bases). Germline V gene data show CDR1 as LGHNA and CDR2 as YSLEER. This CDR3 contains 15 residues. The V end was cut by 1 base, the J end by 8 bases, with 15 bases between. The chain's CDR3 is CASSQVRDHRKPQHF. CDR3 DNA: TGCGCCAGCAGCCAAGTGAGGGACCACCGGAAGCCCCAGCATTTT.

The chain combines TRBV27 with TRBJ2-5, with D unclear. V lost 6 bases to trimming and J lost 1 base, with 9 bases between them. CDR3 length: 13 residues. Germline V gives CDR1 MNHEY, CDR2 SMNVEV (reference sequence). The CDR3 loop is CASSLHSQETQYF. In nucleotides, the CDR3 is TGTGCCAGCAGCTTACACAGCCAAGAGACCCAGTACTTC.

This sequence joins TRBV13 and TRBJ2-2; D remains unclear. This CDR3 is 11 amino acids long. The germline V and J ends were trimmed by 5 bases and 4 bases, with 2 bases remaining between them. In germline, CDR1 is PRHDT, CDR2 FYEKMQ (reference sequence). CDR3 residues: CASSGTGELFF. CDR3 coding DNA: TGTGCCAGCAGCGGCACCGGGGAGCTGTTTTTT.

J is TRBJ2-7 and V is TRBV4-2; 10 bases agree with TRBD2. This CDR3 has 18 amino acids. The germline CDR1 and CDR2 sequences are LGHNA and YNFKEQ. After removal of 0 bases from V and 3 bases from J, the junction contained 11 bases not matched to a gene. The CDR3 DNA reads as TGTGCCAGCAGCCAAGAAAATAGGGCTAGCGGGAGAGGCTACGAGCAGTACTTC. Translated, it gives CASSQENRASGRGYEQYF.

The chain links TRBV23-1 to TRBJ1-4, with a tentative D call TRBD1 (6 bases). TRBV23-1 is flagged as an ORF with uncertain function. The CDR3 sequence is 15 residues long. Trimming stripped 6 bases from V and 8 bases from J, with 19 bases between. CDR3 DNA sequence: TGCGCCAGCAGACGCCACAGGGTCGCGGGAGAAAAACTGTTTTTT. The encoded protein is CASRRHRVAGEKLFF.

The J gene is TRBJ1-1, the V gene TRBV7-9; D is possibly TRBD1 (5 bases). Between the trimmed V and J ends, which lost 4 bases and 5 bases, there was a span of 11 bases. Per germline, CDR1 SEHNR and CDR2 FQNEAQ (reference sequence). The CDR3 spans 13 residues. The CDR3: CASSSSRGTEAFF. In nucleotides, the CDR3 is TGTGCCAGCAGCTCCTCAAGGGGTACTGAAGCTTTCTTT.

This clone was seen a single time. The chain has TRBV27 and TRBJ2-7, with 7 bases lining up with TRBD1. Trimming cost V 4 bases and J 3 bases; bases outside gene matches: 12. The CDR3 covers 16 residues. The germline V gene has CDR1 MNHEY and CDR2 SMNVEV (reference sequence). CDR3 loop: CASSSYNSGQFYEQYF. In DNA, the CDR3 is TGTGCCAGCAGTTCCTACAACTCGGGACAGTTCTACGAGCAGTACTTC.

The chain joins TRBV5-4 to TRBJ1-1; TRBD1 matches 7 bases. CDR3 length equals 17 residues. The germline gives CDR1 SGHNT, CDR2 YYREEE (reference sequence). V dropped 5 bases and J dropped 0; count of bases not matched to a gene: 13. CDR3 sequence: CASSPTQGVGMNTEAFF. The CDR3 DNA is TGTGCCAGCAGTCCCACGCAGGGGGTCGGAATGAACACTGAAGCTTTCTTT.

The V call is TRBV30, the J call TRBJ2-7; 10 nucleotides match TRBD1. Looked up from germline, CDR1 is GTSNPN and CDR2 is SVGIG (reference sequence). The junction had 3 bases not matched to a gene; V was cut back by 1 base and J by 3 bases. The CDR3 has 14 residues. DNA of the CDR3: TGTGCCTGGAGTGACGGGACAGGGGACTACGAGCAGTACTTC. Its translation is CAWSDGTGDYEQYF.

The V call is TRBV2, the J call TRBJ1-5, with 8 bases that match TRBD1. V was pared by 6 bases and J by 4 bases, with 11 bases of the junction left unmatched. The V gene's germline CDR1 is SNHLY and CDR2 FYNNEI. This CDR3 region has 16 residues. The CDR3 nucleotides are TGTGCCAGCAGCATGACAGGGGAGGGGGAAAATCAGCCCCAGCATTTT. This codes for CASSMTGEGENQPQHF.

This clone has just a few counts. V usage is TRBV7-9 and J usage is TRBJ1-2; D is undetermined. The CDR3 contains 13 residues. Trimming took 4 bases from V and 4 from J, leaving 10 bases between them. Germline V gene lookup returns CDR1 SEHNR and CDR2 FQNEAQ (reference sequence). CDR3 nucleotide sequence: TGTGCCAGCAGCTCTCGTACCAGCTATGGCTACACCTTC. Translated, it gives CASSSRTSYGYTF.

J is TRBJ2-3 and V is TRBV29-1, with 10 bases lining up with TRBD2. Germline CDR1 reads SQVTM; CDR2 reads ANQGSEA. V was pared by 3 bases and J by 2 bases, with 5 bases of the junction left unmatched. CDR3 length: 15 residues. CDR3 coding DNA: TGCAGCGTTGATGAACTAGCGGGATCCACAGATACGCAGTATTTT. Its translation is CSVDELAGSTDTQYF.

The chain has TRBV7-9 and TRBJ2-4; 10 bases fit TRBD1. This CDR3 region has 16 residues. Germline values: CDR1 SEHNR, CDR2 FQNEAQ (reference sequence). The V and J ends lost 4 bases and 8 bases, in that order; junction bases with no gene match: 11. The CDR3 DNA follows: TGTGCCAGCAGCTCCCCGAGGGGACAGGGGAAGGACATTCAGTACTTC. As protein: CASSSPRGQGKDIQYF.

The CDR3 DNA sequence: TGCGCCACGGCCACAGGATTCGGGGCTGAAGCTTTCTTT. This gives the protein CATATGFGAEAFF. The chain links TRBV5-1 to TRBJ1-1, with D tentatively TRBD1 (5 bases). This CDR3 contains 13 residues. Per germline, CDR1 SGHRS and CDR2 YFSETQ. V lost 9 bases, J lost 6 bases, and 18 bases lay in between.

The rearrangement links TRBV19 to TRBJ2-7; possible D gene TRBD1, 5 bases. Trimming took off 5 bases at V and 5 bases at J, with 10 bases between the two ends. CDR3 length: 12 residues. Germline CDR1 LNHDA, CDR2 SQIVND (reference sequence). The CDR3 region has the DNA TGTGCCAGTAGTCCGAACAGGAACGAGCAGTACTTC. Its translation: CASSPNRNEQYF.

This clone came up a few times. This chain connects TRBV19 to TRBJ1-1; 10 nucleotides agree with TRBD1. Germline values: CDR1 LNHDA, CDR2 SQIVND (reference sequence). The CDR3 is made up of 14 amino acids. V dropped 8 bases and J dropped 4; count of bases not matched to a gene: 7. The CDR3 is CASGAGQGVTEAFF. The CDR3 nucleotides are TGTGCCAGTGGCGCCGGACAGGGGGTCACTGAAGCTTTCTTT.

CDR3 sequence (DNA): TGTGCCAGCAGTCGGGGGACCGCCTACGAGCAGTACTTC. Its protein product is CASSRGTAYEQYF. The V and J genes are TRBV9 and TRBJ2-7; maybe TRBD2 (6 bases). Trimming took 5 bases from V and 2 from J, leaving 11 bases between them. The length of the CDR3 is 13 residues. Germline CDR1 reads SGDLS; CDR2 reads YYNGEE.

V and J are TRBV4-3 and TRBJ1-6, with D uncertain. Germline assignment: CDR1 LGHNA and CDR2 YSLEER. The CDR3 runs 16 residues. V was pared by 0 bases and J by 6 bases, with 12 bases between. The CDR3 coding sequence is TGCGCCAGCAGCCAAGATGGGCGGACCAGTAATTCACCCCTCCACTTT. It codes for CASSQDGRTSNSPLHF.

CDR3 DNA sequence: TGTGCCAGCAGTTTATCAGTGGGCTGGACTGAAGCTTTCTTT. It encodes CASSLSVGWTEAFF. The chain couples TRBV27 to TRBJ1-1; D remains ambiguous. The germline V and J ends were trimmed by 0 bases and 5 bases, with 10 bases remaining between them. The germline gives CDR1 MNHEY, CDR2 SMNVEV (reference sequence). The CDR3 is 14 amino acids.

This chain joins TRBV27 and TRBJ1-5; D call uncertain. The CDR3 totals 14 residues. V dropped 3 bases and J dropped 3 bases, with 9 bases sitting between them. Germline V gene lookup returns CDR1 MNHEY and CDR2 SMNVEV (reference sequence). DNA of the CDR3: TGTGCCAGCAGTTTGAGAACAGACAATCAGCCCCAGCATTTT. Amino acids: CASSLRTDNQPQHF.

The chain couples TRBV5-5 to TRBJ2-7; D is perhaps TRBD1 (6 bases). The CDR3 sequence is 15 residues long. The V and J ends lost 4 bases and 3 bases respectively, with 17 bases between them. In germline, CDR1 is SGHKS, CDR2 YYEKEE (reference sequence). The CDR3 loop reads CASSPIQGISYEQYF. The DNA for the CDR3 is TGTGCCAGCAGCCCGATACAGGGAATTAGCTACGAGCAGTACTTC. The variable domain in full, with the rest retrieved from reference TRBV5-5 and TRBJ2-7, is DAGVTQSPTHLIKTRGQQVTLRCSPISGHKSVSWYQQVLGQGPQFIFQYYEKEERGRGNFPDRFSARQFPNYSSELNVNALLLGDSALYLCASSPIQGISYEQYFGPGTRLTVT.

This CDR3 reads CASSPVGAADTGELFF. DNA of the CDR3: TGCGCCAGCAGCCCGGTAGGGGCGGCGGACACCGGGGAGCTGTTTTTT. V gene TRBV5-1 combines with J gene TRBJ2-2, with D perhaps matching TRBD1 (5 bases). Deletions cut 4 bases from V and 3 bases from J, with 16 bases between. The CDR3 is 16 residues long. Germline V gene lookup returns CDR1 SGHRS and CDR2 YFSETQ. Combining the CDR3 with reference TRBV5-1 and TRBJ2-2 gives the whole variable domain KAGVTQTPRYLIKTRGQQVTLSCSPISGHRSVSWYQQTPGQGLQFLFEYFSETQRNKGNFPGRFSGRQFSNSRSEMNVSTLELGDSALYLCASSPVGAADTGELFFGEGSRLTVL.

CDR3 DNA: TGTGCCAGCAGCGACGGACTGAGCACCGGGGAGCTGTTTTTT. This codes for CASSDGLSTGELFF. The J gene is TRBJ2-2, the V gene TRBV11-2; perhaps TRBD2 as D (5 bases). Germline lookup yields CDR1 SGHAT and CDR2 FQNNGV. The CDR3 is 14 amino acids. The ends were cut back, 5 bases at V and 4 bases at J, with 11 bases in the middle.

This clone turned up a few times. This chain connects TRBV7-3 to TRBJ1-1; D gene ambiguous. V dropped 2 bases and J dropped 0 bases, with 10 bases sitting between them. The CDR3 extends over 15 amino acids. CDR1 and CDR2 (germline): SGHTA, FQGTGA. The CDR3, as DNA: TGTGCCAGCAGCTTATCGCCAGGATTGAACACTGAAGCTTTCTTT. It is translated as CASSLSPGLNTEAFF.

This rearrangement joins TRBV4-2 to TRBJ1-2; tentatively, D is TRBD1 (5 bases). CDR1 is LGHNA, CDR2 YNFKEQ, per germline. V lost 1 base and J 0 bases, leaving 6 bases between the germline ends. This CDR3 has 14 residues. For the CDR3, the DNA is TGTGCCAGCAGCCAAGCCAGGGCTAACTATGGCTACACCTTC. It yields the protein CASSQARANYGYTF.